Listed below are T cell receptor beta chains from one sample, sequenced in a study of shared clonotypes between healthy human individuals. TCRdb's table, derived via immunoSEQ multiplex PCR, lists solely in-frame clones and lacks some. Of millions of clones in the sample, just over 90% were seen once. The sequenced sample consisted of naive CD4+ T cells from PBMCs. The receptors were sampled from a man in his late teens or twenties in good health. Some clones in this sample may be carry-over from other donors' samples. Each CDR3 is given with its conserved first and last residue. Each record gives: CDR3 length, J gene, clone size, V gene, D gene, CDR3 protein, CDR3 DNA. A D gene is named only where the DNA matches it firmly. The listing skips clone size in some rows; elsewhere it reads once, few, many or a size class.

CDR3 length: 15
J gene: TRBJ2-7
clone size: once
V gene: TRBV21-1
D gene: NA
CDR3 protein: CASRDPGTGIYEQYF
CDR3 DNA: TGTGCCAGCAGGGATCCCGGGACAGGGATTTACGAGCAGTACTTC

CDR3 length: 15
J gene: TRBJ1-1
clone size: NA
V gene: TRBV2
D gene: NA
CDR3 protein: CASSEALGHNTEAFF
CDR3 DNA: TGTGCCAGCAGTGAAGCTCTCGGTCACAACACTGAAGCTTTCTTT

CDR3 length: 12
J gene: TRBJ2-5
clone size: NA
V gene: TRBV2
D gene: NA
CDR3 protein: CASRDVDGTRDF
CDR3 DNA: TGTGCCAGCAGGGACGTTGACGGGACCCGAGACTTC

CDR3 length: 16
J gene: TRBJ2-2
clone size: NA
V gene: TRBV18
D gene: TRBD1
CDR3 protein: CASSQGQGANTGELFF
CDR3 DNA: TGTGCCAGCTCACAGGGTCAGGGGGCGAACACCGGGGAGCTGTTTTTT

CDR3 length: 14
J gene: TRBJ1-2
clone size: NA
V gene: TRBV6-5
D gene: TRBD1
CDR3 protein: CASTLGQGAFGYTF
CDR3 DNA: TGTGCCAGCACTCTCGGACAGGGGGCGTTTGGCTACACCTTC

CDR3 length: 12
J gene: TRBJ2-3
clone size: NA
V gene: TRBV28
D gene: NA
CDR3 protein: CASSPPGDTQYF
CDR3 DNA: TGTGCCAGCAGTCCCCCAGGAGATACGCAGTATTTT

CDR3 length: 14
J gene: TRBJ1-1
clone size: NA
V gene: TRBV27
D gene: NA
CDR3 protein: CASSLFGGRTEAFF
CDR3 DNA: TGTGCCAGCAGTTTATTTGGGGGTCGGACTGAAGCTTTCTTT

CDR3 length: 19
J gene: TRBJ2-3
clone size: NA
V gene: TRBV7-9
D gene: TRBD2
CDR3 protein: CASSLTGTSGWKPTDTQYF
CDR3 DNA: TGTGCCAGCAGCTTAACTGGGACTAGCGGGTGGAAACCCACAGATACGCAGTATTTT

CDR3 length: 11
J gene: TRBJ2-7
clone size: NA
V gene: TRBV6-1
D gene: NA
CDR3 protein: CASSRRDEQYF
CDR3 DNA: TGTGCCAGCAGTCGCCGGGACGAGCAGTACTTC

CDR3 length: 18
J gene: TRBJ2-1
clone size: NA
V gene: TRBV9
D gene: TRBD2
CDR3 protein: CASSLSMGTSASYNEQFF
CDR3 DNA: TGTGCCAGCAGCCTTAGTATGGGGACTAGCGCCTCCTACAATGAGCAGTTCTTC

CDR3 length: 13
J gene: TRBJ1-3
clone size: NA
V gene: TRBV18
D gene: NA
CDR3 protein: CASSSSLGDTIYF
CDR3 DNA: TGTGCCAGCTCATCATCATTAGGGGACACCATATATTTT

CDR3 length: 14
J gene: TRBJ2-4
clone size: NA
V gene: TRBV7-9
D gene: NA
CDR3 protein: CASSLETLKNIQYF
CDR3 DNA: TGTGCCAGCAGCTTAGAAACACTGAAAAACATTCAGTACTTC

CDR3 length: 13
J gene: TRBJ1-2
clone size: NA
V gene: TRBV30
D gene: NA
CDR3 protein: CAWRVAGGYGYTF
CDR3 DNA: TGTGCCTGGAGAGTCGCGGGTGGGTATGGCTACACCTTC

CDR3 length: 16
J gene: TRBJ2-3
clone size: NA
V gene: TRBV6-5
D gene: NA
CDR3 protein: CASSYTGNLATDTQYF
CDR3 DNA: TGTGCCAGCAGTTATACAGGAAACCTAGCCACAGATACGCAGTATTTT

CDR3 length: 15
J gene: TRBJ2-1
clone size: NA
V gene: TRBV9
D gene: NA
CDR3 protein: CASSVGPTQYNEQFF
CDR3 DNA: TGTGCCAGCAGCGTAGGTCCGACCCAATACAATGAGCAGTTCTTC

CDR3 length: 14
J gene: TRBJ1-4
clone size: once
V gene: TRBV11-1
D gene: NA
CDR3 protein: CASSFRREGEKLFF
CDR3 DNA: TGTGCCAGCAGCTTCAGAAGAGAGGGTGAAAAACTGTTTTTT

CDR3 length: 16
J gene: TRBJ2-7
clone size: NA
V gene: TRBV5-6
D gene: TRBD2
CDR3 protein: CASSLASGRPYYEQYF
CDR3 DNA: TGTGCCAGCAGCTTGGCAAGCGGGAGGCCCTACTACGAGCAGTACTTC

CDR3 length: 12
J gene: TRBJ1-1
clone size: NA
V gene: TRBV19
D gene: TRBD1
CDR3 protein: CASSRQGSEAFF
CDR3 DNA: TGTGCCAGTAGTAGACAGGGGTCTGAAGCTTTCTTT

CDR3 length: 14
J gene: TRBJ1-4
clone size: NA
V gene: TRBV6-6
D gene: NA
CDR3 protein: CASSSRELNEKLFF
CDR3 DNA: TGTGCCAGCAGTTCCCGGGAGCTAAATGAAAAACTGTTTTTT

CDR3 length: 15
J gene: TRBJ2-1
clone size: NA
V gene: TRBV25-1
D gene: TRBD2
CDR3 protein: CASSEGGRPNNEQFF
CDR3 DNA: TGTGCCAGCAGTGAGGGCGGGAGGCCTAACAATGAGCAGTTCTTC